One sample yielded the 18 T cell receptor beta chains listed below, sequenced in a study of regulatory T cells in long-lasting Graves disease (dated by TCRdb to the early 2020s). The library was built by means of multiplex PCR. Sequencing relied on an Illumina HiSeq 4000. iRepertoire HTBI primers and Arm-PCR amplification of CDR3 regions were used to construct TCR beta libraries. TCRdb reprocessed the public reads (quality trimming at Q25 with fastp, clone calling with MiXCR) and kept in-frame beta chains. Each entry is one CDR3 protein sequence, shown with its most common DNA and genes. Here the sample has approximately 480,000 distinct CDR3 sequences; under 20% occur a single time. Roughly an eighth of the sample belongs to the ten largest clones. Explained via the paper, the time point label denotes: newly diagnosed GD, antithyroid drugs for less than 3 months. For both TCR sequencing and RNA sequencing, RNA was extracted from PBMCs using TRIzol.

This sample was also put to use in a study of T cells in Graves' hyperthyroidism and ophthalmopathy.

Specimen: peripheral blood mononuclear cells (PBMCs), collected at new diagnosis, from a patient treated with antithyroid drugs. The receptors originated from a man aged 40-49 years with Graves disease. Donor details come from another sample of the same person, matched by shared clones.

To note about this clonotype: It may be a read error: a sequence one base away is much more abundant. This rearrangement joins TRBV5-1 to TRBJ2-2; a possible D gene is TRBD2 (5 bases). Germline V CDR1 and CDR2: SGHRS, YFSETQ. This CDR3 is built from 14 residues. CDR3 protein: CASSLVRETGELFF. DNA of the CDR3: TGTGCCAGCAGCTTAGTTCGGGAAACCGGGGAGCTGTTTTTT. The full variable domain, completed using reference TRBV5-1 and TRBJ2-2, is KAGVTQTPRYLIKTRGQQVTLSCSPISGHRSVSWYQQTPGQGLQFLFEYFSETQRNKGNFPGRFSGRQFSNSRSEMNVSTLELGDSALYLCASSLVRETGELFFGEGSRLTVL.

This clonotype was seen at least ten times. This rearrangement joins TRBV20-1 to TRBJ2-7, with D tentatively TRBD1 (5 bases). The CDR3 extends over 13 amino acids. Germline V CDR1 and CDR2: DFQATT, SNEGSKA (reference sequence). Trimming left V 7 bases short and J 3 bases short, with 16 bases between. DNA of the CDR3: TGCAGTGGGAAGGGGCAGGGCCTCTACGAGCAGTACTTC. Translated, it gives CSGKGQGLYEQYF.

This clonotype was detected ten times or more. The chain combines TRBV19 with TRBJ2-2; weak D call: TRBD2 (5 bases). The length of the CDR3 is 15 residues. Germline V lookup: CDR1 LNHDA, CDR2 SQIVND (reference sequence). Trimming took 7 bases from V and 5 from J, leaving 17 bases between them. In nucleotides, the CDR3 is TGTGCCAGTAAAAGAGTGGGAGCGTTGACCGGGGAGCTGTTTTTT. Protein: CASKRVGALTGELFF.

Many counts were recorded for this clonotype. The chain joins TRBV28 to TRBJ2-3; possibly TRBD2 for D (5 bases). Deletions cut 4 bases from V and 1 base from J, with 12 bases between. Germline V CDR1 and CDR2: MDHEN, SYDVKM. The CDR3 runs 15 residues. CDR3 amino acids: CASSSEGAGTDTQYF. In DNA, the CDR3 is TGTGCCAGCAGTTCTGAGGGTGCGGGCACAGATACGCAGTATTTT.

This clonotype was picked up a small number of times. The chain is built from TRBV9 and TRBJ1-6; 8 nucleotides align to TRBD1. The V gene end was trimmed by 3 bases and the J gene end by 4 bases; junction bases not matched to a gene: 6. The CDR3 consists of 16 residues. Germline values: CDR1 SGDLS, CDR2 YYNGEE. DNA for the CDR3: TGTGCCAGCAGCGCCGGGACAGGTGGTTATAATTCACCCCTCCACTTT. Protein product: CASSAGTGGYNSPLHF.

This clonotype was counted only a few times. The gene calls are TRBV6-1 and TRBJ1-5, with no clear D. The CDR3 loop spans 14 amino acids. In germline, CDR1 is MNHNS, CDR2 SASEGT. Trimming stripped 5 bases from V and 4 bases from J, with 12 bases between. CDR3 protein: CASSPGVLNQPQHF. The CDR3 DNA reads as TGTGCCAGCAGTCCCGGGGTTCTAAATCAGCCCCAGCATTTT.

This clonotype occurred a few times. A read error may explain this, as a much larger clone is one base away. CDR3 bases: TGTGCCAGCGGCTATGACGGGACTAGCGGTAAACTTGAGCAGTTCTTC. This codes for CASGYDGTSGKLEQFF. This chain joins TRBV7-2 and TRBJ2-1; 11 bases are a match to TRBD2. V shed 8 bases, J shed 9 bases, and the junction held 15 bases outside the gene matches. Germline lookup yields CDR1 SGHTA and CDR2 FQGNSA. This CDR3 contains 16 residues.

This clonotype was seen at least ten times. The chain couples TRBV5-1 to TRBJ1-5, with D unclear. Germline V gene data show CDR1 as SGHRS and CDR2 as YFSETQ. The CDR3 is 13 residues long. V was cut by 4 bases and J by 7 bases, with 12 bases left in between. Here the CDR3 reads CASSPGPEQPQHF. The CDR3 nucleotides are TGCGCCAGCAGCCCCGGACCCGAGCAGCCCCAGCATTTT. Variable domain in full (rest from reference TRBV5-1 and TRBJ1-5): KAGVTQTPRYLIKTRGQQVTLSCSPISGHRSVSWYQQTPGQGLQFLFEYFSETQRNKGNFPGRFSGRQFSNSRSEMNVSTLELGDSALYLCASSPGPEQPQHFGDGTRLSIL.

This chain uses TRBV7-9 with TRBJ2-1; 9 bases agree with TRBD2. V dropped 5 bases and J dropped 0; count of bases not matched to a gene: 5. CDR1 is SEHNR, CDR2 FQNEAQ, per germline (reference sequence). There are 16 residues in the CDR3. Here the CDR3 reads CASSNYSGSSYNEQFF. The CDR3 DNA is TGTGCCAGCAGCAACTATAGCGGGAGCTCCTACAATGAGCAGTTCTTC.

This chain joins TRBV4-1 and TRBJ1-5; D not resolved. With 0 bases removed from V and 4 bases from J, the gap between germline ends came to 16 bases. The CDR3 extends over 17 amino acids. Germline CDR1 and CDR2: MGHRA and YSYEKL. The CDR3, as DNA: TGCGCCAGCAGCCAAGATAATTTGGGGTTGAAGAATCAGCCCCAGCATTTT. Translation gives CASSQDNLGLKNQPQHF.

This clonotype was counted at least ten times. This chain uses TRBV18 with TRBJ1-1, with D hard to call. Germline V lookup: CDR1 KGHSH, CDR2 LQKENI. This CDR3 is 15 amino acids long. With 3 bases removed from V and 1 base from J, the gap between germline ends came to 12 bases. CDR3 DNA sequence: TGTGCCAGCTCACCCGCCCGCCGGTGGAACACTGAAGCTTTCTTT. Translated: CASSPARRWNTEAFF.

The V gene is TRBV10-3, the J gene TRBJ2-1; a possible D gene is TRBD2 (6 bases). The CDR3 length is 17 residues. Germline CDR1 is ENHRY and CDR2 is SYGVKD. Trimming removed 5 bases at V and 2 bases at J, with 19 bases between. The CDR3 is CAISSQAWTGAYNEQFF. CDR3 bases: TGTGCCATCAGTTCACAGGCATGGACGGGAGCCTACAATGAGCAGTTCTTC.

This clonotype was detected only a few times. The chain couples TRBV24-1 to TRBJ1-2, with unresolved D. There are 12 residues in the CDR3. V shed 3 bases and J shed 7 bases, with 8 bases lying between them. Per germline, CDR1 KGHDR and CDR2 SFDVKD. The CDR3 here is CATSDIFGGYTF. DNA for the CDR3: TGTGCCACCAGTGATATTTTTGGTGGCTACACCTTC.

This clonotype was detected many times. The chain links TRBV20-1 to TRBJ2-1; D is possibly TRBD2 (5 bases). V was shortened by 3 bases and J by 0 bases, with 9 bases between the two germline ends. The V gene's germline CDR1 is DFQATT and CDR2 SNEGSKA (reference sequence). CDR3 length: 14 amino acids. The CDR3 loop is CSASERSSYNEQFF. The CDR3 DNA reads TGCAGTGCTAGTGAGCGGAGCTCCTACAATGAGCAGTTCTTC.

This clonotype was counted at least ten times. The V gene is TRBV5-1, the J gene TRBJ2-3; D unresolved. Trimming removed 0 bases from V and 6 bases from J, with 14 bases in between. Germline values: CDR1 SGHRS, CDR2 YFSETQ. There are 15 residues in the CDR3. The CDR3 sequence: CASSLGPDTVDTQYF. As DNA, the CDR3 is TGCGCCAGCAGCTTGGGCCCAGACACGGTTGATACGCAGTATTTT.

This clonotype came up a few times. V and J are TRBV4-1 and TRBJ2-2, with a weak D call TRBD1 (5 bases). Trimming stripped 4 bases from V and 5 bases from J, with 17 bases between. The CDR3 is 16 amino acids. Germline assignment: CDR1 MGHRA and CDR2 YSYEKL. DNA of the CDR3: TGCGCCAGCAGCCTAGGTGCAGGGTCCGGGACCGGGGAGCTGTTTTTT. Protein product: CASSLGAGSGTGELFF.

The J gene is TRBJ2-1, the V gene TRBV3-1; 10 nucleotides agree with TRBD2. The length of the CDR3 is 15 residues. Germline lookup yields CDR1 LGHDT and CDR2 YNNKEL (reference sequence). With 2 bases clipped from V and 8 bases from J, the junction kept 6 bases outside the gene matches. The CDR3 spells CASSQLSGRADEQFF. Here the CDR3 DNA reads TGTGCCAGCAGCCAACTGAGCGGGAGGGCCGATGAGCAGTTCTTC.

A note on this clonotype: The likely explanation is a read error, given a far larger clone one base away. The V gene is TRBV30, the J gene TRBJ2-1; D gene ambiguous. V was shortened by 2 bases and J by 10 bases, with 9 bases between the two germline ends. CDR1 is GTSNPN and CDR2 is SVGIG in the germline V gene (reference sequence). CDR3 length: 11 residues. The DNA of the CDR3 is TGTGCCTGGAGTCCCTCGTACGAGCAGTTCTTC. Amino acids: CAWSPSYEQFF.